This TCR beta chain was obtained from a study of T cell repertoires in cytomegalovirus infection. TCRdb re-analysed the reads in MiXCR, keeping a single row per CDR3 protein. The sample contains 640,000 or so distinct CDR3 sequences, around 31% of which appear only once. Remarks on this clonotype: Its antigen remains unknown.

Germline-derived CDR1 and CDR2 are DFQATT and SNEGSKA (reference sequence). The CDR3 contains 14 residues. V was pared by 6 bases and J by 4 bases, with 13 bases between. This clonotype was sampled from a human donor in good health (CMV status not recorded). Some clones in this sample may be carry-over from other donors' samples. The source was cultured PBMCs, collected from culture after CMV antigen stimulation. This sequence joins TRBV20-1 and TRBJ1-6, with unresolved D. CDR3 sequence reads: CSATHEAYNSPLHF. DNA for the CDR3: TGCAGTGCCACCCATGAGGCTTATAATTCACCCCTCCACTTT.